This T cell receptor (beta chain) was recorded in a study of response to subunit inactivated influenza vaccine. This clonotype was seen only a few times. Each CDR3 protein is one row after TCRdb ran MiXCR on the RT-PCR reads. The sample yields a few hundred thousand distinct CDR3 sequences, roughly a fifth seen once. Trimming cost V 2 bases and J 10 bases, with 14 bases left between them. In germline, CDR1 is KGHSH, CDR2 LQKENI. CDR3 length: 13 amino acids. The chain employs TRBV18 and TRBJ1-2; D is uncertain. Specimen: PBMCs from blood, collected less than 22 months after vaccination. This TCR came from a man aged 50 to 69 who received an inactivated influenza vaccine. CDR3 nucleotide sequence: TGTGCCAGCTCACCAGCATTTGGGCAGCCCTACACCTTC. Its translation: CASSPAFGQPYTF.